This record concerns one T cell receptor beta chain sequence. This sample stems from a study of cytotoxic CD8 clonotypes in ibrutinib-treated CLL. Study-level information: The patients comprised approximately 11 relapsed/refractory and around 14 treatment-naive cases, under 18 IGHV unmutated.

TCRdb keeps only in-frame clones here, not all; method: immunoSEQ multiplex PCR. Here the sample spans over 200,000 clones, 70% being singletons. With 5 bases removed from V and 4 bases from J, the gap between germline ends came to 4 bases. Germline V gives CDR1 SQVTM, CDR2 ANQGSEA. This CDR3 is 10 amino acids long. The source is a human donor with chronic lymphocytic leukemia. J is TRBJ2-3 and V is TRBV29-1; D not certain. The sample in question was PBMCs, obtained after 12 months of ibrutinib treatment. The CDR3: CSVRADTQYF. In DNA, the CDR3 is TGCAGCGTTAGGGCAGATACGCAGTATTTT.